Listed below are T cell receptor beta chains from one sample, sequenced in a study of a mutant IDH1 vaccine in newly diagnosed glioma. Some clones are missing from TCRdb's copy, which holds only in-frame ones; the method was immunoSEQ multiplex PCR. The table has about 38,000 clones, 75% to 85% seen once. Antigens for these TCRs are unknown. This sample comprised PBMCs, obtained from a glioma patient whose treatment included an IDH1 peptide vaccine. These receptors were collected from a man aged 35-49 years with glioma. Both conserved end residues are part of each CDR3. The order of the fields is CDR3 protein, CDR3 DNA, V gene, D gene, J gene, clone size. The D gene is left open where the match is weak. Where a row states a size, it is once, few, many or the class of an expanded clone; other rows omit it.

CDR3aa: CASRTSGITDTQYF; CDR3nt: TGCGCCAGTCGGACTAGCGGGATCACAGATACGCAGTATTTT; v_gene: TRBV5-1; d_gene: TRBD2; j_gene: TRBJ2-3; abundance: .
CDR3aa: CASSLEVVNTGELFF; CDR3nt: TGTGCCAGCAGCTTAGAGGTGGTCAACACCGGGGAGCTGTTTTTT; v_gene: TRBV7-6; d_gene: .; j_gene: TRBJ2-2; abundance: .
CDR3aa: CASRGVSRAPLHF; CDR3nt: TGTGCCAGTAGGGGGGTGTCTCGGGCACCCCTCCACTTT; v_gene: TRBV19; d_gene: .; j_gene: TRBJ1-6; abundance: few
CDR3aa: CAISDRVYEQYF; CDR3nt: TGTGCCATCAGTGATCGGGTCTACGAACAGTACTTC; v_gene: TRBV10-3; d_gene: .; j_gene: TRBJ2-7; abundance: .
CDR3aa: CASSIDRGPGQPQHF; CDR3nt: TGTGCCAGTAGTATAGATAGGGGGCCAGGACAGCCCCAGCATTTT; v_gene: TRBV19; d_gene: TRBD1; j_gene: TRBJ1-5; abundance: few
CDR3aa: CAISDPGTSGGSDTQYF; CDR3nt: TGTGCCATCAGTGACCCAGGGACTAGCGGGGGGTCAGATACGCAGTATTTT; v_gene: TRBV10-3; d_gene: TRBD2; j_gene: TRBJ2-3; abundance: .
CDR3aa: CASKERLDTQYF; CDR3nt: TGTGCCAGCAAAGAACGGTTAGATACGCAGTATTTT; v_gene: TRBV6-6; d_gene: .; j_gene: TRBJ2-3; abundance: .
CDR3aa: CASSESPLVYDRTNQPQHF; CDR3nt: TGTGCCAGCAGTGAGTCCCCCCTGGTGTACGACAGAACCAATCAGCCCCAGCATTTT; v_gene: TRBV6-1; d_gene: .; j_gene: TRBJ1-5; abundance: .
CDR3aa: CASSQGQVGEQFF; CDR3nt: TGTGCCAGCAGCCAAGGACAGGTCGGGGAGCAGTTCTTC; v_gene: TRBV11-3; d_gene: TRBD1; j_gene: TRBJ2-1; abundance: .
CDR3aa: CASSVLGSTDTQYF; CDR3nt: TGTGCCAGCAGCGTTCTTGGGAGCACAGATACGCAGTATTTT; v_gene: TRBV9; d_gene: .; j_gene: TRBJ2-3; abundance: .
CDR3aa: CASSLPRKGAGYGYTF; CDR3nt: TGTGCCAGCAGCTTACCCCGGAAAGGGGCCGGCTATGGCTACACCTTC; v_gene: TRBV13; d_gene: .; j_gene: TRBJ1-2; abundance: once
CDR3aa: CASNRKGQRDNEQFF; CDR3nt: TGTGCCAGCAACCGCAAGGGACAGCGAGACAATGAGCAGTTCTTC; v_gene: TRBV6-5; d_gene: TRBD1; j_gene: TRBJ2-1; abundance: .
CDR3aa: CASGGQGGSPLHF; CDR3nt: TGTGCCAGCGGAGGACAGGGCGGCTCACCCCTCCACTTT; v_gene: TRBV11-1; d_gene: TRBD1; j_gene: TRBJ1-6; abundance: .
CDR3aa: CASSLRYTEAFF; CDR3nt: TGTGCCAGCAGCTTAAGGTACACTGAAGCTTTCTTT; v_gene: TRBV7-2; d_gene: .; j_gene: TRBJ1-1; abundance: few
CDR3aa: CASSPPGQSSYEQYF; CDR3nt: TGTGCCAGCTCACCTCCGGGACAGAGCTCCTACGAGCAGTACTTC; v_gene: TRBV18; d_gene: TRBD1; j_gene: TRBJ2-7; abundance: .
CDR3aa: CASSPGPSLLYEQYF; CDR3nt: TGTGCCAGTAGTCCCGGGCCAAGCCTTCTCTACGAGCAGTACTTC; v_gene: TRBV19; d_gene: .; j_gene: TRBJ2-7; abundance: few
CDR3aa: CASSQFRTVNQGNEKLFF; CDR3nt: TGCGCCAGCAGCCAATTTAGAACAGTCAATCAGGGAAATGAAAAACTGTTTTTT; v_gene: TRBV4-1; d_gene: .; j_gene: TRBJ1-4; abundance: .
CDR3aa: CASSEGDQPQHF; CDR3nt: TGTGCCAGCAGTGAAGGGGATCAGCCCCAGCATTTT; v_gene: TRBV2; d_gene: .; j_gene: TRBJ1-5; abundance: .
CDR3aa: CSASGRGSYEQYF; CDR3nt: TGCAGCGCCTCAGGAAGGGGTTCCTACGAGCAGTACTTC; v_gene: TRBV29-1; d_gene: .; j_gene: TRBJ2-7; abundance: .
CDR3aa: CASRNWGQGTYEQYF; CDR3nt: TGTGCCAGCAGGAACTGGGGACAGGGAACCTACGAGCAGTACTTC; v_gene: TRBV11-2; d_gene: TRBD1; j_gene: TRBJ2-7; abundance: .
CDR3aa: CASKVGPVSGELFF; CDR3nt: TGTGCCTCTAAAGTCGGCCCCGTTAGCGGGGAGCTGTTTTTT; v_gene: TRBV30; d_gene: .; j_gene: TRBJ2-2; abundance: .
CDR3aa: CASSPTGGIAKNIQYF; CDR3nt: TGTGCCAGCAGCCCGACAGGGGGCATAGCCAAAAACATTCAGTACTTC; v_gene: TRBV9; d_gene: TRBD1; j_gene: TRBJ2-4; abundance: .
CDR3aa: CASSPGQFQETQYF; CDR3nt: TGCGCCAGCAGCCCGGGACAGTTCCAAGAGACCCAGTACTTC; v_gene: TRBV5-1; d_gene: TRBD1; j_gene: TRBJ2-5; abundance: .
CDR3aa: CATSRERGLNTEAFF; CDR3nt: TGTGCCACCAGCAGAGAAAGGGGCCTGAACACTGAAGCTTTCTTT; v_gene: TRBV15; d_gene: .; j_gene: TRBJ1-1; abundance: .
CDR3aa: CASSPGQGTNSPLHF; CDR3nt: TGTGCCAGCTCGCCCGGACAGGGAACCAATTCACCCCTCCACTTT; v_gene: TRBV18; d_gene: TRBD1; j_gene: TRBJ1-6; abundance: .
CDR3aa: CASSPFDMGPNYGYTF; CDR3nt: TGTGCCAGCAGCCCCTTTGATATGGGTCCAAACTATGGCTACACCTTC; v_gene: TRBV5-6; d_gene: .; j_gene: TRBJ1-2; abundance: .
CDR3aa: CASSLDRSNYGYTF; CDR3nt: TGCGCCAGCAGCTTGGATCGGTCAAACTATGGCTACACCTTC; v_gene: TRBV5-1; d_gene: .; j_gene: TRBJ1-2; abundance: .